This passage covers 21 T cell receptor beta chains from one sample sequenced in a study of cytomegalovirus exposure and HLA in healthy donors. Primers included in the PCR were 60 Vbeta and 13 Jbeta primers. Libraries were prepared by immunoSEQ multiplex PCR; TCRdb keeps only in-frame clonotypes and omits some of them. The repertoire holds 100,000 to 150,000 clones, with about 80% as singletons. The specimen sequenced was PBMCs. The receptor source for this set is a woman between 40 and 55 years old in good health and CMV-seropositive.

This clone was detected only once. The V gene is TRBV2, the J gene TRBJ2-7; possibly TRBD1 for D (5 bases). V lost 7 bases and J lost 7, with 20 bases in between. Per germline, CDR1 SNHLY and CDR2 FYNNEI. This CDR3 is 14 amino acids long. The CDR3 loop reads CASMNYQTKGEQYF. The CDR3 nucleotides read TGTGCCAGCATGAACTATCAAACGAAGGGGGAGCAGTACTTC.

The genes are TRBV18 and TRBJ1-2; the match to TRBD1 covers 10 bases. After removal of 0 bases from V and 4 bases from J, the junction contained 5 bases not matched to a gene. This CDR3 has 16 residues. The germline V gene has CDR1 KGHSH and CDR2 LQKENI. The CDR3 sequence is CASSPPWTGGGYGYTF. CDR3 DNA sequence: TGTGCCAGCTCACCACCGTGGACAGGGGGAGGCTATGGCTACACCTTC. The entire variable domain, with the rest obtained from reference TRBV18 and TRBJ1-2, is as follows: NAGVMQNPRHLVRRRGQEARLRCSPMKGHSHVYWYRQLPEEGLKFMVYLQKENIIDESGMPKERFSAEFPKEGPSILRIQQVVRGDSAAYFCASSPPWTGGGYGYTFGSGTRLTVV.

The chain carries TRBV6-1 and TRBJ1-1, with D uncertain. The CDR3 totals 14 residues. Germline lookup yields CDR1 MNHNS and CDR2 SASEGT. V gave up 11 bases and J gave up 0 bases, with 16 bases separating them. The CDR3 is CAVTPVVLNTEAFF. CDR3 in DNA: TGTGCCGTTACCCCGGTGGTCTTGAACACTGAAGCTTTCTTT.

V usage is TRBV19 and J usage is TRBJ2-2, with 12 bases matching TRBD2. Germline V CDR1 and CDR2: LNHDA, SQIVND (reference sequence). The CDR3 has 17 amino acids. Germline trimming cut 5 bases from V and 7 bases from J; bases unmatched to any gene: 11. The CDR3 reads CASSVPLAGGPVGELFF. In nucleotides, the CDR3 is TGTGCCAGTAGTGTCCCCCTAGCGGGAGGGCCGGTCGGGGAGCTGTTTTTT.

V is TRBV7-8 and J is TRBJ1-3; TRBD1 matches 8 bases. Germline V gene data show CDR1 as SGHVS and CDR2 as FQNEAQ. V was clipped by 5 bases and J by 3 bases; unmatched bases: 6. This CDR3 contains 15 residues. The CDR3 DNA reads as TGTGCCAGCAGCCCGGACAGGGTACTTGGAAACACCATATATTTT. Its protein is CASSPDRVLGNTIYF.

The gene calls are TRBV10-3 and TRBJ2-7; a possible D gene is TRBD1 (5 bases). CDR1 is ENHRY and CDR2 is SYGVKD in the germline V gene. The CDR3 has 14 amino acids. Trimming left V 4 bases short and J 0 bases short, with 10 bases between. Here the CDR3 DNA reads TGTGCCATCAGTGCCGCAGGGAACTCCTACGAGCAGTACTTC. Amino acid sequence: CAISAAGNSYEQYF.

The CDR3 sequence is CASSQGSGGDWNEQFF. DNA for the CDR3: TGTGCCAGCAGCCAGGGGTCGGGAGGGGATTGGAATGAGCAGTTCTTC. The chain carries TRBV9 and TRBJ2-1; 8 nucleotides line up with TRBD2. The CDR3 runs to 16 residues. J lost 7 bases, V lost 4 bases, and 13 bases had no gene match. Germline V lookup: CDR1 SGDLS, CDR2 YYNGEE.

This clone was detected a few times. The chain links TRBV4-3 to TRBJ2-5; TRBD2 matches at 11 bases. The CDR3 is made up of 16 amino acids. From germline, CDR1 is LGHNA and CDR2 YSLEER. The V segment lost 6 bases and the J segment 3 bases; nucleotides outside the gene matches: 9. The CDR3 region is CASSRQGTSGKETQYF. The CDR3 DNA sequence: TGCGCCAGCAGTCGACAAGGGACTAGCGGAAAAGAGACCCAGTACTTC.

V is TRBV19 and J is TRBJ2-7; 8 positions agree with TRBD2. CDR1 is LNHDA, CDR2 SQIVND, per germline (reference sequence). Trimming took 4 bases from V and 6 from J; bases not matched to a gene: 11. CDR3 length equals 15 residues. As DNA, the CDR3 is TGTGCCAGTAGTAGGACTAAACAGCGGGAGTGCGAGCAGTACTTC. Protein product: CASSRTKQRECEQYF.

The chain uses TRBV28 and TRBJ1-1; possible D gene TRBD1, 6 bases. The CDR3 sequence is 14 residues long. Trimming left V 5 bases short and J 3 bases short, with 13 bases between. Germline-derived CDR1 and CDR2 are MDHEN and SYDVKM. CDR3 sequence (DNA): TGTGCCAGCAGTGCCCCGGGACAACACACTGAAGCTTTCTTT. It is translated as CASSAPGQHTEAFF.

The rearrangement joins TRBV2 to TRBJ2-2; 9 positions match TRBD2. The V gene's germline CDR1 is SNHLY and CDR2 FYNNEI. The trim removed 3 bases at V and 7 bases at J, leaving 3 bases unmatched. The CDR3 totals 14 residues. CDR3 in DNA: TGTGCCAGCAGTGAGGGACTAGCAAACGGGGAGCTGTTTTTT. Its translation is CASSEGLANGELFF.

The chain carries TRBV7-8 and TRBJ2-1; 9 bases fit TRBD2. J was trimmed by 7 bases and V by 5 bases; bases with no gene match: 6. CDR3 length: 14 residues. Looked up from germline, CDR1 is SGHVS and CDR2 is FQNEAQ. CDR3 nucleotide sequence: TGTGCCAGCAGCCCCGGACTAGCGTATAATGAGCAGTTCTTC. The encoded protein is CASSPGLAYNEQFF. Drawing the rest from reference TRBV7-8 and TRBJ2-1, the complete variable domain is GAGVSQSPRYKVAKRGQDVALRCDPISGHVSLFWYQQALGQGPEFLTYFQNEAQLDKSGLPSDRFFAERPEGSVSTLKIQRTQQEDSAVYLCASSPGLAYNEQFFGPGTRLTVL.

J is TRBJ1-1 and V is TRBV7-9; D might be TRBD1 (5 bases). V was pared by 6 bases and J by 12 bases, with 23 bases between. Per the germline V gene, CDR1 is SEHNR and CDR2 is FQNEAQ (reference sequence). The CDR3 loop spans 14 amino acids. The chain's CDR3 is CASSPREGLKGPFF. CDR3 DNA: TGTGCCAGCAGTCCAAGGGAGGGGCTTAAGGGGCCTTTCTTT.

This chain connects TRBV29-1 to TRBJ1-1; D not certain. Germline V gene data show CDR1 as SQVTM and CDR2 as ANQGSEA. Trimming shortened V by 8 bases and J by 5 bases, and 39 bases separated the two germline ends. This CDR3 contains 20 residues. The CDR3 loop reads CSLSPLASGRSDKTETEAFF. The DNA for the CDR3 is TGCAGCTTAAGTCCGCTAGCAAGTGGAAGAAGTGACAAAACTGAGACTGAAGCTTTCTTT.

This chain joins TRBV5-4 and TRBJ1-2; D is ambiguous. The CDR3 contains 16 residues. V was cut by 3 bases and J by 2 bases, with 17 bases left in between. Germline V gene lookup returns CDR1 SGHNT and CDR2 YYREEE (reference sequence). The CDR3 DNA follows: TGTGCCAGCAGCTATAATGGGCCCTCTCCCAACTATGGCTACACCTTC. This encodes CASSYNGPSPNYGYTF.

V and J are TRBV7-9 and TRBJ2-7; possible D gene TRBD1, 5 bases. Germline V gives CDR1 SEHNR, CDR2 FQNEAQ (reference sequence). This CDR3 is 15 amino acids long. V lost 4 bases and J 0 bases, leaving 13 bases between the germline ends. The CDR3 DNA reads TGTGCCAGCAGCTCGCAGGGTGGAACCTCCTACGAGCAGTACTTC. It codes for CASSSQGGTSYEQYF.

This chain connects TRBV7-3 to TRBJ2-1; D is perhaps TRBD2 (6 bases). CDR1 SGHTA and CDR2 FQGTGA come from the germline V gene. V lost 5 bases to trimming and J lost 6 bases, with 17 bases between them. CDR3 length: 15 residues. In DNA form, the CDR3 reads TGTGCCAGCAGCCCCGGGGGTAATCGATTCAATGAGCAGTTCTTC. Protein product: CASSPGGNRFNEQFF.

This chain uses TRBV30 with TRBJ2-7, with D possibly being TRBD1 (6 bases). Between the trimmed V and J ends, which lost 4 bases and 2 bases, there was a span of 12 bases. The CDR3 has 13 residues. Germline loops: CDR1 GTSNPN, CDR2 SVGIG (reference sequence). The CDR3: CAWIPGATYEQYF. CDR3 DNA sequence: TGTGCCTGGATTCCAGGGGCAACCTACGAGCAGTACTTC.

The chain uses TRBV6-5 and TRBJ2-7; TRBD2 agrees at 8 bases. The CDR3 totals 14 residues. Germline trimming cut 0 bases from V and 2 bases from J; bases unmatched to any gene: 0. Germline loops: CDR1 MNHEY, CDR2 SVGAGI. CDR3 sequence reads: CASSYSGLAYEQYF. CDR3 DNA sequence: TGTGCCAGCAGTTACTCGGGACTAGCCTACGAGCAGTACTTC.

This clone occurred once. The chain links TRBV6-4 to TRBJ2-3, with a possible D match to TRBD1 (6 bases). From germline, CDR1 is MRHNA and CDR2 SNTAGT. V lost 0 bases and J lost 4, with 14 bases in between. The CDR3 is 16 residues long. CDR3 amino acids: CASSDSKVGAADTQYF. The CDR3 DNA sequence: TGTGCCAGCAGTGACTCGAAAGTGGGGGCGGCAGATACGCAGTATTTT.

This clone was detected a few times. The gene calls are TRBV7-2 and TRBJ1-5; D not certain. Germline V lookup: CDR1 SGHTA, CDR2 FQGNSA. The CDR3 is made up of 13 amino acids. Trimming pared 1 base from V and 4 bases from J, leaving 5 bases between. CDR3 protein: CASSLDPNQPQHF. The CDR3, as DNA: TGTGCCAGCAGCTTAGATCCGAATCAGCCCCAGCATTTT. The entire variable domain, with the rest obtained from reference TRBV7-2 and TRBJ1-5, is as follows: GAGVSQSPSNKVTEKGKDVELRCDPISGHTALYWYRQSLGQGLEFLIYFQGNSAPDKSGLPSDRFSAERTGGSVSTLTIQRTQQEDSAVYLCASSLDPNQPQHFGDGTRLSIL.